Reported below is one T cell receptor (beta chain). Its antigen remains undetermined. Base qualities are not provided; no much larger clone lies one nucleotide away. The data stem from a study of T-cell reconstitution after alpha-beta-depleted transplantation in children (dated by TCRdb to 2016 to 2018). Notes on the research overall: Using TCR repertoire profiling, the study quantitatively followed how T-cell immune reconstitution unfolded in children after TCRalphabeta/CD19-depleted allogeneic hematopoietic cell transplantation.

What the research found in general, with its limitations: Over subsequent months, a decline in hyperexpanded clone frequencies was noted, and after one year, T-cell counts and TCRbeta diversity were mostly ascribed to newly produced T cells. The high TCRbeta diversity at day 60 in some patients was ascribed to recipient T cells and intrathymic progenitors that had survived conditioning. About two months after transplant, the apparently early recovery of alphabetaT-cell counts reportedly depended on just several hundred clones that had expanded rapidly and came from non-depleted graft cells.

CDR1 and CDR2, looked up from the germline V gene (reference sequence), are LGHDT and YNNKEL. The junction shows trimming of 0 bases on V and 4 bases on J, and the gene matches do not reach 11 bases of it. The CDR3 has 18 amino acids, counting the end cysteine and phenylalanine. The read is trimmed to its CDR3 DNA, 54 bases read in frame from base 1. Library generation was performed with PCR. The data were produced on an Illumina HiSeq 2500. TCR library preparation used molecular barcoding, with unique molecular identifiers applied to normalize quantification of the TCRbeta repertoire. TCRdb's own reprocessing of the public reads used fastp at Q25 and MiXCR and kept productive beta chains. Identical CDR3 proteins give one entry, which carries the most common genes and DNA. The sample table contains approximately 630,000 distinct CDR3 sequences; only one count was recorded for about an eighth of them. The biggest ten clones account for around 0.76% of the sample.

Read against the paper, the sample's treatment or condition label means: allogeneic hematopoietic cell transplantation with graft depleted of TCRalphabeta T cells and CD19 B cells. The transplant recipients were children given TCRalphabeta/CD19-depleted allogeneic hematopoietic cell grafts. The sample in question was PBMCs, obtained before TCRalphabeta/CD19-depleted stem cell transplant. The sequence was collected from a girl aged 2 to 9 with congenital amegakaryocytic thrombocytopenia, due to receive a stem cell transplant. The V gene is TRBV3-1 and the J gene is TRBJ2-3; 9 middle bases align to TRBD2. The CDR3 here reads CASSQDPIAGVYADTQYF. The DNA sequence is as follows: TGTGCCAGCAGCCAAGATCCCATAGCGGGAGTGTATGCAGATACGCAGTATTTT.